The source of this T cell receptor beta chain is a study of identical twins. Study outcomes and limitations: The degree of excess twin sharing was weaker in beta out-of-frame sequences. Insertions ran lower in abundant cord blood beta clonotypes, though not in memory repertoires.

One entry per CDR3 protein, called by TCRdb with MiXCR from the 5' RACE reads. The repertoire has under 900,000 distinct CDR3 sequences, roughly 12% of them found once; the top ten carry around 1.5%. This CDR3 region has 15 residues. Germline CDR1 and CDR2: DFQATT and SNEGSKA (reference sequence). After removal of 3 bases from V and 0 bases from J, the junction contained 5 bases not matched to a gene. This clonotype turned up a few times. Its antigen is unknown. This sample also appeared in a second study, on yellow fever vaccine responses in identical twins. Per that paper: The T cell response to vaccination in identical twins was reportedly partly convergent and partly personalized.

This TCR was sampled from a woman younger than 30 in good health. This chain uses TRBV20-1 with TRBJ2-1; 7 bases line up with TRBD1. Input material: PBMCs. In DNA form, the CDR3 reads TGCAGTGCTAGTCGGGGACAGAGCTCCTACAATGAGCAGTTCTTC. This codes for CSASRGQSSYNEQFF.